This T cell receptor (beta chain) stems from a study of blood T cell repertoires in COVID-19. Study-level information: In each case, the material was cDNA or gDNA derived from T cells, B-cell-depleted T cells, or PBMCs.

CDR1 and CDR2 (germline): SQVTM, ANQGSEA. This CDR3 region has 14 residues. The junction had 6 bases not matched to a gene; V was cut back by 2 bases and J by 8 bases. Authors' data handling: Reference gene primer amplification in the assay estimated nucleated cell counts. Some clones are missing from TCRdb's copy, which holds only in-frame ones; the method was immunoSEQ multiplex PCR. V, J and clone size derive from that table, while D and trimming were established from the DNA sequence. The sample consists of 180,000 or so clones, 80% to 90% of them appearing once. The rearrangement links TRBV29-1 to TRBJ1-4; 9 bases are a match to TRBD1. Sample: peripheral blood. This sequence originates from a man between 60 and 70 years old with acute or convalescent COVID-19. DNA of the CDR3: TGCAGCGTTGAAACACAGGGGGCTGGGGAAAAACTGTTTTTT. As protein: CSVETQGAGEKLFF.